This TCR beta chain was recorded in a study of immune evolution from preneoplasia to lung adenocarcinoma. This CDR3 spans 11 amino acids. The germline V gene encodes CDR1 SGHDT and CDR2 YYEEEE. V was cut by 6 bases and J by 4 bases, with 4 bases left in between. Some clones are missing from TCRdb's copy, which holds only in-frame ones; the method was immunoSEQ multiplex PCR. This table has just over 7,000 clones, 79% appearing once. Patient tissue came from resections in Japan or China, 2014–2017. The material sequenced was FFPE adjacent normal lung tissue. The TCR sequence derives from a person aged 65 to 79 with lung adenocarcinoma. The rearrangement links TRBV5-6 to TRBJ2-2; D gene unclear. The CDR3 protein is CASTRTGELFF. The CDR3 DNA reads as TGTGCCAGCACCCGCACCGGGGAGCTGTTTTTT.